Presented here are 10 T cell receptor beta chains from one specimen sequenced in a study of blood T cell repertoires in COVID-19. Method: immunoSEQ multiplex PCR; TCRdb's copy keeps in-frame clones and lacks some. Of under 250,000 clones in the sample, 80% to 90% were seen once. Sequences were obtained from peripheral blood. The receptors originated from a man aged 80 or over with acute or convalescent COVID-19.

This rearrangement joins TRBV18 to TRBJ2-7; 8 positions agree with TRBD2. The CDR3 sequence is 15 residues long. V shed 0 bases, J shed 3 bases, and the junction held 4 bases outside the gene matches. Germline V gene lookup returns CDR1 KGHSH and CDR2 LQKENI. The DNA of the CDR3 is TGTGCCAGCTCACCACCGGTAGCGGGAAACTACGAGCAGTACTTC. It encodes CASSPPVAGNYEQYF.

The CDR3 sequence is CATSDLPSGRNEQFF. The CDR3 nucleotides read TGTGCCACCAGTGATTTGCCTAGCGGGAGGAATGAGCAGTTCTTC. The rearrangement links TRBV24-1 to TRBJ2-1; 11 nucleotides align to TRBD2. With 0 bases clipped from V and 7 bases from J, the junction kept 1 base outside the gene matches. There are 15 residues in the CDR3. Germline V gene sequence: CDR1 KGHDR, CDR2 SFDVKD.

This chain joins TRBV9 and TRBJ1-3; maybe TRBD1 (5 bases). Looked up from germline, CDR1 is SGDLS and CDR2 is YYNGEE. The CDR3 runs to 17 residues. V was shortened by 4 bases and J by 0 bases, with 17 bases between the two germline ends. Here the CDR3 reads CASSLRAGGDSGNTIYF. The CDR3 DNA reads TGTGCCAGCAGCCTCCGTGCCGGGGGGGACTCTGGAAACACCATATATTTT.

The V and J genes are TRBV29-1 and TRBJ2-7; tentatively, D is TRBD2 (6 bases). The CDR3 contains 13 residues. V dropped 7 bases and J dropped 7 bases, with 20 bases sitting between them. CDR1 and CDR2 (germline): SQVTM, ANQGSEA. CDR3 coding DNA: TGCAGCGCCGCCGGGACTTCTTCATCGGAGCAGTACTTC. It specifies CSAAGTSSSEQYF.

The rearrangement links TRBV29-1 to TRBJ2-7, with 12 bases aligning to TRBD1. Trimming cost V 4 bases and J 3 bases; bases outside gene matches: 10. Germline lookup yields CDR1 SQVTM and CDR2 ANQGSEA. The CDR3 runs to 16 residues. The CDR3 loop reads CSVALGQGATGYEQYF. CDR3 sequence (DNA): TGCAGCGTTGCTCTGGGACAGGGGGCTACTGGCTACGAGCAGTACTTC.

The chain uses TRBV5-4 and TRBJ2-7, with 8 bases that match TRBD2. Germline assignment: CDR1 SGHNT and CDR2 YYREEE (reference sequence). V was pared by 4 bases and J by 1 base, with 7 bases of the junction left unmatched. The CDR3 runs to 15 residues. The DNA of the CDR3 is TGTGCCAGCAGCCCGGAAGGGACTAGTTCCTACGAGCAGTACTTC. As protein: CASSPEGTSSYEQYF.

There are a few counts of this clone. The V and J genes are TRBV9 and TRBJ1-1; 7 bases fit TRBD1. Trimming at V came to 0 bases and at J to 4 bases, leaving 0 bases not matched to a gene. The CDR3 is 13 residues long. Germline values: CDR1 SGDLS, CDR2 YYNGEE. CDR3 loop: CASSVEGATEAFF. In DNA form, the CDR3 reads TGTGCCAGCAGCGTAGAGGGGGCCACTGAAGCTTTCTTT.

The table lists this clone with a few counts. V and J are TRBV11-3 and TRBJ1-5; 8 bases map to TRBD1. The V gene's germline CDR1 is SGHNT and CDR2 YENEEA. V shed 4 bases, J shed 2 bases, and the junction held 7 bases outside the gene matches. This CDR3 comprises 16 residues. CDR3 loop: CASSSLLGQGNQPQHF. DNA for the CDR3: TGTGCCAGCAGCTCCCTATTGGGACAGGGCAATCAGCCCCAGCATTTT.

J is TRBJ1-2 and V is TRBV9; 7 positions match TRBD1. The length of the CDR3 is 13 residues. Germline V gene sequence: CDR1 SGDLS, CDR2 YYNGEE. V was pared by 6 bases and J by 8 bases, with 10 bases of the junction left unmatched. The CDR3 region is CASTGLDRRGYTF. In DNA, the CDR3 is TGTGCCAGCACCGGATTGGACAGGAGGGGCTACACCTTC.

CDR3 residues: CASSSPGTGRDEQFF. CDR3 nucleotide sequence: TGTGCCAGTAGTAGTCCGGGTACGGGCAGGGATGAGCAGTTCTTC. This chain joins TRBV19 and TRBJ2-1; weak D call: TRBD1 (5 bases). CDR1 LNHDA and CDR2 SQIVND come from the germline V gene (reference sequence). CDR3 size: 15 residues. Trimming cost V 4 bases and J 8 bases, with 18 bases left between them.